This T cell receptor beta chain was captured in a study of beta chain features in type 1 diabetes. Study-wide context: Healthy donors and patients had similar age, gender and cell yields.

CD4+ naive, central memory, regulatory and stem cell-like memory subsets were isolated by sorting on CD45RO/CCR7/CD25/CD127/CD95/CD27. This clone appeared a few times. The authors reverse transcribed all of the isolated RNA, so sequencing captured expressed TCRB transcripts. TCRdb's copy holds only in-frame clones and misses some; the assay was immunoSEQ multiplex PCR. This sample has some 410,000 clones, with approximately 10% found just once. The CDR3 spans 12 residues. The germline gives CDR1 SGHNT, CDR2 YENEEA. The junction had 9 bases not matched to a gene; V was cut back by 5 bases and J by 15 bases.

The sample taken for sequencing was naive CD4+ T cells from blood. The V call is TRBV11-3, the J call TRBJ2-1, with 8 bases aligning to TRBD1. The sequence was collected from a woman under 30 in good health. The CDR3 DNA is TGTGCCAGCAGCCGCGAAAGGACAGGGCCGTTCTTC. Translation: CASSRERTGPFF.